This entry describes one T cell receptor (beta chain). Blood samples were obtained at baseline, cycle 4 day 1, and cycle 7 day 1. Here immunoSEQ multiplex PCR was the method, and the copy in TCRdb shows in-frame clones only, minus some. The table lists 45,000 to 65,000 clones, about 90% of them singletons. This sample is drawn from a study of OX40 agonist ivuxolimab in advanced cancers. About the study: Aged roughly 23 to 90 with a mean of around 60 years, they were more than 80% male.

The V gene's germline CDR1 is MNHNS and CDR2 SASEGT. V gave up 2 bases and J gave up 3 bases; unmatched junction bases: 8. The CDR3 consists of 16 residues. The sample in question was CD4+ or CD8+ T cells sorted from blood, obtained in a trial of the OX40 agonist ivuxolimab. This receptor was obtained from an adult with an advanced solid tumor such as melanoma, head and neck, liver or kidney cancer. The chain employs TRBV6-1 and TRBJ2-3, with TRBD2 identical over 7 bases. CDR3 coding DNA: TGTGCCAGCAGTGAACATCTTCGGGGGGTGACAGATACGCAGTATTTT. Its protein is CASSEHLRGVTDTQYF.